This TCR delta chain was captured by sequencing in a study of gamma-delta T cells after stem cell transplantation (TCRdb year 2016). The V end loses 3 bases and the J end loses 10 bases, and a stretch of 20 bases separates them. The CDR3 holds 15 amino acids from the cysteine to the phenylalanine. The only DNA kept is the CDR3, 45 bases in frame from the first base. For CDR1 and CDR2, the germline V gene lists GEAIGNYY and EKD. In this sample, this clone turned up a few times. The clone's antigen remains unknown. No base quality information exists; no much larger clone differs at one position. Library preparation used RT-PCR. Sequencing used an Illumina MiSeq. The public reads were reprocessed by TCRdb using CATT, and rows of matching DNA were later combined. This sample has some 2,300 delta-chain clones in its table, and approximately 20% of those were observed once. Together, the top ten hold under 30% of the sample.

The V and J segments used are TRDV2 and TRDJ2, with a weak D call of TRDD3 (6 bases match). The sequenced sample was gamma-delta T cells. The TCR comes from a human donor. It is not recorded whose cells these are; they may come from a transplant donor. The DNA reads as follows: TGTGCCTGTGACGAGGTCGGGGGAAATGGAGGACAACTCTTCTTT. Translated, it reads CACDEVGGNGGQLFF.